The T cell receptor beta chain described here comes from a study of response to subunit inactivated influenza vaccine. Many counts were recorded for this clonotype. A single record per CDR3 protein comes from TCRdb applying MiXCR to the RT-PCR reads. The table includes under 200,000 distinct CDR3 sequences, about 11% detected once. The CDR3 runs 16 residues. The V gene's germline CDR1 is SGHAT and CDR2 FQNNGV. V shed 5 bases and J 3 bases; nucleotides not matched to a gene: 10. Here the sequenced sample was non-naive T cells sorted from PBMCs, taken 35 to 45 days after vaccination. This chain connects TRBV11-2 to TRBJ1-1; 9 bases are a match to TRBD1. The sequence came from a man aged 50-59 years who received an inactivated influenza vaccine. CDR3 in amino acids: CASSGYRGLGDTEAFF. The DNA of the CDR3 is TGTGCCAGCAGCGGTTACAGGGGGCTCGGTGACACTGAAGCTTTCTTT.